Each of the 27 T cell receptor beta chains below was sequenced from the same sample in a study of T-cell memory formation after mild COVID-19. MiXCR was run by TCRdb on the 5' RACE reads, yielding one entry per CDR3 protein. This table has about 340,000 distinct CDR3 sequences, roughly 20% appearing once. Sample: PBMCs or a T cell subset sorted from them (not recorded which). All receptors derive from a man between 18 and 35 years old who had mild COVID-19 (a few samples of this study predate the infection). Cell type and time point are not known.

The chain recombines TRBV2 with TRBJ1-3, with unresolved D. Germline values: CDR1 SNHLY, CDR2 FYNNEI. The V end lost 1 base, the J end lost 0 bases, and 7 bases lay between the germline ends. The CDR3 loop spans 15 amino acids. Here the CDR3 reads CASSEGGVSGNTIYF. DNA of the CDR3: TGTGCCAGCAGTGAAGGGGGAGTCTCTGGAAACACCATATATTTT. The complete variable domain, with remaining parts taken from reference TRBV2 and TRBJ1-3, reads EPEVTQTPSHQVTQMGQEVILRCVPISNHLYFYWYRQILGQKVEFLVSFYNNEISEKSEIFDDQFSVERPDGSNFTLKIRSTKLEDSAMYFCASSEGGVSGNTIYFGEGSWLTVV.

This clonotype was recorded a few times. The rearrangement joins TRBV10-3 to TRBJ2-1; TRBD2 matches 10 bases. Germline lookup yields CDR1 ENHRY and CDR2 SYGVKD. The V gene end was trimmed by 0 bases and the J gene end by 5 bases; junction bases not matched to a gene: 1. The CDR3 totals 15 residues. The CDR3 is CAISESTSGNNEQFF. The DNA for the CDR3 is TGTGCCATCAGTGAGTCTACTAGCGGGAACAATGAGCAGTTCTTC.

The V and J genes are TRBV18 and TRBJ2-3, with D possibly TRBD1 on 5 matching bases. V was pared by 0 bases and J by 6 bases, with 10 bases between. The germline gives CDR1 KGHSH, CDR2 LQKENI. The CDR3 consists of 14 residues. CDR3 protein: CASSPPTPGDTQYF. CDR3 DNA: TGTGCCAGCTCACCACCAACCCCAGGGGATACGCAGTATTTT.

This clonotype has just a few counts. This chain joins TRBV20-1 and TRBJ1-2; D is perhaps TRBD1 (5 bases). CDR3 length: 14 amino acids. V dropped 3 bases and J dropped 8 bases, with 19 bases sitting between them. The germline CDR1 and CDR2 sequences are DFQATT and SNEGSKA (reference sequence). The CDR3 reads CSASLRGDLRGYTF. CDR3 DNA: TGCAGTGCTAGCCTACGGGGGGATCTGAGAGGCTACACCTTC.

This chain uses TRBV5-1 with TRBJ2-5; the D call may be TRBD1 or TRBD2 (5 bases each). Germline assignment: CDR1 SGHRS and CDR2 YFSETQ. Trimming stripped 7 bases from V and 3 bases from J, with 19 bases between. CDR3 length: 15 residues. The CDR3 region has the DNA TGCGCCAGCCTGGATGGGACCCCTCCGGAAGAGACCCAGTACTTC. Its translation is CASLDGTPPEETQYF.

The chain combines TRBV9 with TRBJ2-2, with no clear D. The CDR3 extends over 13 amino acids. Between the trimmed V and J ends, which lost 0 bases and 3 bases, there was a span of 3 bases. Germline V gene lookup returns CDR1 SGDLS and CDR2 YYNGEE. In DNA, the CDR3 is TGTGCCAGCAGCGTAGTCCACACCGGGGAGCTGTTTTTT. This gives the protein CASSVVHTGELFF.

This clonotype was counted at least ten times. The gene calls are TRBV5-1 and TRBJ2-7; no clear D. CDR3 length equals 14 residues. Germline CDR1 reads SGHRS; CDR2 reads YFSETQ. The V and J ends lost 2 bases and 4 bases respectively, with 13 bases between them. This CDR3 is CASSLSPGQYEQYV. The CDR3 DNA follows: TGCGCCAGCAGCTTAAGTCCCGGGCAGTACGAGCAGTACGTC.

In this sample, this clonotype turned up many times. The genes are TRBV7-2 and TRBJ2-1, with TRBD1 matching over 9 bases. This CDR3 region has 17 residues. Germline V gene sequence: CDR1 SGHTA, CDR2 FQGNSA. Trimming took 5 bases from V and 2 from J; bases not matched to a gene: 10. In nucleotides, the CDR3 is TGTGCCAGCAGCCCGACAGTGACAGGGGGGGCCTACAATGAGCAGTTCTTC. It specifies CASSPTVTGGAYNEQFF.

The chain joins TRBV20-1 to TRBJ1-1; D ambiguous. Between the trimmed V and J ends, which lost 6 bases and 3 bases, there was a span of 17 bases. CDR1 DFQATT and CDR2 SNEGSKA come from the germline V gene (reference sequence). The CDR3 loop spans 14 amino acids. In nucleotides, the CDR3 is TGCAGTGCCCCTGACTTGGGAATAGACACTGAAGCTTTCTTT. This gives the protein CSAPDLGIDTEAFF.

This clonotype was seen ten or more times. The V gene is TRBV28, the J gene TRBJ2-7; 7 bases align to TRBD1. Trimming cost V 5 bases and J 6 bases; bases outside gene matches: 7. Germline CDR1 and CDR2: MDHEN and SYDVKM. The CDR3 is made up of 13 amino acids. The CDR3 here is CASSRDRLGEQYV. In nucleotides, the CDR3 is TGTGCCAGCAGTCGGGACAGACTCGGCGAGCAGTACGTC.

The rearrangement links TRBV2 to TRBJ1-5; 8 bases are a match to TRBD1. CDR1 and CDR2 from the germline V gene are SNHLY and FYNNEI. Trimming took 1 base from V and 2 from J; bases not matched to a gene: 7. The CDR3 sequence is 17 residues long. CDR3 coding DNA: TGTGCCAGCAGTGAAGTACGGACAGGGCTTGGCAATCAGCCCCAGCATTTT. Its protein product is CASSEVRTGLGNQPQHF.

Only one count was recorded for this clonotype. The chain is built from TRBV12-3 or TRBV12-4 and TRBJ1-2, with D possibly matching TRBD1 (5 bases). The CDR3 extends over 12 amino acids. V was pared by 10 bases and J by 6 bases, with 15 bases between. DNA of the CDR3: TGTGCCACGACCCAGGGTACTCATGGCTACACCTTC. This gives the protein CATTQGTHGYTF.

The chain couples TRBV12-3 or TRBV12-4 to TRBJ2-1; TRBD2 might be the D (5 bases). This CDR3 is built from 16 residues. Trimming cost V 6 bases and J 8 bases, with 23 bases left between them. CDR3 region: CASRGSTLEGIYEQFF. CDR3 sequence (DNA): TGTGCCAGCAGGGGGAGCACTTTAGAGGGTATTTATGAGCAGTTCTTC.

This clonotype has more than one count but fewer than ten. V and J are TRBV5-5 and TRBJ2-1; 9 positions match TRBD1. The CDR3 sequence is 15 residues long. Per germline, CDR1 SGHKS and CDR2 YYEKEE (reference sequence). V trimming: 4 bases; J trimming: 3 bases; junction bases outside the gene matches: 5. The CDR3 DNA follows: TGTGCCAGCAGCGCCCGGACAGGGGACTACAATGAGCAGTTCTTC. Translation: CASSARTGDYNEQFF.

This chain joins TRBV20-1 and TRBJ1-6, with D possibly being TRBD1 (5 bases). The germline V gene encodes CDR1 DFQATT and CDR2 SNEGSKA (reference sequence). The CDR3 has 14 amino acids. Deletions cut 1 base from V and 8 bases from J, with 12 bases between. As DNA, the CDR3 is TGCAGTGCTAGAGTTAAAGGGGCAGATTCACCCCTCCACTTT. Protein: CSARVKGADSPLHF.

The chain is built from TRBV14 and TRBJ2-7; D not certain. In germline, CDR1 is SGHDN, CDR2 FVKESK. The CDR3 consists of 13 residues. V was cut by 3 bases and J by 4 bases, with 10 bases left in between. This chain's CDR3 is CASSQLGNYEQYF. CDR3 in DNA: TGTGCCAGCAGCCAGTTGGGAAATTACGAGCAGTACTTC.

The rearrangement joins TRBV20-1 to TRBJ2-1; D may be TRBD2 (6 bases). CDR1 is DFQATT and CDR2 is SNEGSKA in the germline V gene (reference sequence). This CDR3 is 14 amino acids long. V was clipped by 1 base and J by 6 bases, with 13 bases between them. The CDR3 bases are TGCAGTGCTAGAGTTCCCGGGACTCTCAATGAGCAGTTCTTC. This translates into CSARVPGTLNEQFF.

This clonotype was picked up a small number of times. The chain recombines TRBV29-1 with TRBJ2-1; TRBD2 matches at 13 bases. This CDR3 contains 17 residues. V lost 6 bases, J lost 0 bases, and 8 bases stayed unmatched. Germline CDR1 is SQVTM and CDR2 is ANQGSEA. DNA of the CDR3: TGCAGCGTCCTCGGGACTAGCGGGGAGAACTCCTACAATGAGCAGTTCTTC. Amino acid sequence: CSVLGTSGENSYNEQFF.

This clonotype was picked up a small number of times. The DNA for the CDR3 is TGTGCCAGCAGTTTAGGGACAGGGTACAATCAGCCCCAGCATTTT. Its protein is CASSLGTGYNQPQHF. The chain couples TRBV28 to TRBJ1-5; TRBD1 matches at 9 bases. Germline V gene lookup returns CDR1 MDHEN and CDR2 SYDVKM. This CDR3 contains 15 residues. J gave up 3 bases and V 2 bases, and 2 bases lay outside the gene matches. The full variable domain, its missing parts supplied by reference TRBV28 and TRBJ1-5, is DVKVTQSSRYLVKRTGEKVFLECVQDMDHENMFWYRQDPGLGLRLIYFSYDVKMKEKGDIPEGYSVSREKKERFSLILESASTNQTSMYLCASSLGTGYNQPQHFGDGTRLSIL.

The chain employs TRBV7-9 and TRBJ2-3; 9 bases align to TRBD2. J was trimmed by 3 bases and V by 2 bases; bases with no gene match: 3. Germline CDR1 and CDR2: SEHNR and FQNEAQ (reference sequence). The CDR3 spans 15 residues. CDR3: CASSLSSGETDTQYF. The CDR3 DNA is TGTGCCAGCAGCTTATCTAGCGGGGAGACAGATACGCAGTATTTT.

The chain is built from TRBV4-3 and TRBJ1-1, with 11 bases lining up with TRBD1. The CDR3 is 16 residues long. J was trimmed by 2 bases and V by 6 bases; bases with no gene match: 8. Germline assignment: CDR1 LGHNA and CDR2 YSLEER. The CDR3 here is CASRLGQGAFNTEAFF. Written as DNA, the CDR3 is TGCGCCAGCAGACTTGGACAGGGGGCCTTCAACACTGAAGCTTTCTTT.

The chain recombines TRBV20-1 with TRBJ1-2, with a tentative D call TRBD1 (5 bases). The CDR3 spans 13 residues. Trimming cost V 6 bases and J 2 bases, with 13 bases left between them. Germline values: CDR1 DFQATT, CDR2 SNEGSKA (reference sequence). For the CDR3, the DNA is TGCAGTGCCTCTCCCCCAGGGAACTATGGCTACACCTTC. It encodes CSASPPGNYGYTF.

This clonotype was detected a few times. V is TRBV7-3 and J is TRBJ1-4, with 10 bases aligning to TRBD1. The germline gives CDR1 SGHTA, CDR2 FQGTGA. Trimming at V came to 0 bases and at J to 5 bases, leaving 0 bases not matched to a gene. CDR3 size: 15 residues. The CDR3 region is CASSLTGQGNEKLFF. CDR3 coding DNA: TGTGCCAGCAGCTTAACGGGACAGGGGAATGAAAAACTGTTTTTT.

This chain connects TRBV4-1 to TRBJ2-2, with a tentative D call TRBD2 (5 bases). In germline, CDR1 is MGHRA, CDR2 YSYEKL. The V and J ends lost 1 base and 0 bases respectively, with 6 bases between them. This CDR3 is built from 15 residues. This CDR3 is CASSQGTPNTGELFF. CDR3 coding DNA: TGCGCCAGCAGCCAAGGGACTCCGAACACCGGGGAGCTGTTTTTT.

The genes are TRBV2 and TRBJ2-7; TRBD1 agrees at 7 bases. This CDR3 spans 12 amino acids. Germline CDR1 is SNHLY and CDR2 is FYNNEI. V lost 6 bases to trimming and J lost 4 bases; unmatched junction nucleotides: 3. The CDR3 bases are TGTGCCAGCAGACCGACAGGGTACGAGCAGTACGTC. This encodes CASRPTGYEQYV.

The V gene is TRBV7-9, the J gene TRBJ2-7; tentatively, D is TRBD1 (5 bases). The germline CDR1 and CDR2 sequences are SEHNR and FQNEAQ (reference sequence). The V end lost 3 bases, the J end lost 7 bases, and 13 bases lay between the germline ends. This CDR3 region has 13 residues. DNA of the CDR3: TGTGCCAGCAGCTTCAGGGAATCGAGTGAGCAGTACTTC. Its protein is CASSFRESSEQYF.

This clonotype was observed a handful of times. The chain joins TRBV6-2 or TRBV6-3 to TRBJ2-7; possibly TRBD1 for D (6 bases). Trimming cost V 5 bases and J 6 bases, with 14 bases left between them. The CDR3 is 13 residues long. Germline CDR1 is MNHEY and CDR2 is SVGEGT. This chain's CDR3 is CASSSTGYGEQYF. The CDR3, as DNA: TGTGCCAGCAGTAGCACAGGGTACGGCGAGCAGTACTTC.